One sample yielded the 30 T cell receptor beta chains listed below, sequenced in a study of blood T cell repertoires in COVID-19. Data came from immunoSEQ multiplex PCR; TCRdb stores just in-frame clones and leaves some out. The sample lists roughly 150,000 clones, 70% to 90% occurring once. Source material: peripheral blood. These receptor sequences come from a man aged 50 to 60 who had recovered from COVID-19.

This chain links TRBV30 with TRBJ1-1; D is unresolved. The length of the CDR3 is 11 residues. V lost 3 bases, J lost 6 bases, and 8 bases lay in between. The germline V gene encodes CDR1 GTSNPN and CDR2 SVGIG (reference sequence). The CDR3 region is CAWSGRSEAFF. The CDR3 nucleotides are TGTGCCTGGAGCGGTCGATCTGAAGCTTTCTTT.

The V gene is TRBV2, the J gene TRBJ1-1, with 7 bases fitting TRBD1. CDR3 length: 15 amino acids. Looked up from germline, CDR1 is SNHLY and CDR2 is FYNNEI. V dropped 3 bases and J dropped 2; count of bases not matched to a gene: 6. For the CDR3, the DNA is TGTGCCAGCAGTGAGGTCGGGACAGCCAACACTGAAGCTTTCTTT. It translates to CASSEVGTANTEAFF. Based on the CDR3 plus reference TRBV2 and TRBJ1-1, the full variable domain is EPEVTQTPSHQVTQMGQEVILRCVPISNHLYFYWYRQILGQKVEFLVSFYNNEISEKSEIFDDQFSVERPDGSNFTLKIRSTKLEDSAMYFCASSEVGTANTEAFFGQGTRLTVV.

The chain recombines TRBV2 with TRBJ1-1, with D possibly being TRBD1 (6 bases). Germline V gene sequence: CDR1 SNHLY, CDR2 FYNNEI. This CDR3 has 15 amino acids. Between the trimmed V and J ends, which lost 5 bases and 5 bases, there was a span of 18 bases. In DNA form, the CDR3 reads TGTGCCAGCAGTTTTAGGGGGGGCAGGGAAACTGAAGCTTTCTTT. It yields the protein CASSFRGGRETEAFF.

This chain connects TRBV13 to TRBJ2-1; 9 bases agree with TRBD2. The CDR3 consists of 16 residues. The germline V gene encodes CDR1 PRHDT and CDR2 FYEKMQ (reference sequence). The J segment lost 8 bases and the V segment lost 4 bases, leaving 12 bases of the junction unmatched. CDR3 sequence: CASSWLAGGPPDEQFF. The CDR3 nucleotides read TGTGCCAGCAGCTGGTTGGCGGGAGGGCCTCCGGATGAGCAGTTCTTC.

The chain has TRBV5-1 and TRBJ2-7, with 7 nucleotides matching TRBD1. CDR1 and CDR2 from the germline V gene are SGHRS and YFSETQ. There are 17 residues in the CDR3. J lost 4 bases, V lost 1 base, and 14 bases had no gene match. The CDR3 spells CASSLSPFGTDRYEQYF. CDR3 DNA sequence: TGCGCCAGCAGCTTGAGTCCCTTTGGGACAGACAGGTACGAGCAGTACTTC.

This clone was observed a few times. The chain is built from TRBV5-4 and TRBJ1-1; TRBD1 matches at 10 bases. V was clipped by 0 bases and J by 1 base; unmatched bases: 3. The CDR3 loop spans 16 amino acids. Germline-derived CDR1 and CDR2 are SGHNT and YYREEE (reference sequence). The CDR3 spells CASSLGTGGGNTEAFF. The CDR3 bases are TGTGCCAGCAGCTTGGGGACAGGGGGTGGGAACACTGAAGCTTTCTTT. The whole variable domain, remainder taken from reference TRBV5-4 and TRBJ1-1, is ETGVTQSPTHLIKTRGQQVTLRCSSQSGHNTVSWYQQALGQGPQFIFQYYREEENGRGNFPPRFSGLQFPNYSSELNVNALELDDSALYLCASSLGTGGGNTEAFFGQGTRLTVV.

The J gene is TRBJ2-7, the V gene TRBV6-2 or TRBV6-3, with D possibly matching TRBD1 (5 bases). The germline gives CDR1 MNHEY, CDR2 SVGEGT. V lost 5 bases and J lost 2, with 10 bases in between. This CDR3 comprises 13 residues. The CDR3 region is CASSPDNAYEQYF. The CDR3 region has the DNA TGTGCCAGCAGTCCGGACAATGCCTACGAGCAGTACTTC.

The CDR3 is CASRAGFSGGNQPQHF. The CDR3 DNA is TGTGCCAGTAGGGCGGGGTTTTCCGGAGGCAATCAGCCCCAGCATTTT. This chain connects TRBV19 to TRBJ1-5; D is undetermined. The CDR3 covers 16 residues. The germline CDR1 and CDR2 sequences are LNHDA and SQIVND (reference sequence). The V end lost 6 bases, the J end lost 2 bases, and 17 bases lay between the germline ends.

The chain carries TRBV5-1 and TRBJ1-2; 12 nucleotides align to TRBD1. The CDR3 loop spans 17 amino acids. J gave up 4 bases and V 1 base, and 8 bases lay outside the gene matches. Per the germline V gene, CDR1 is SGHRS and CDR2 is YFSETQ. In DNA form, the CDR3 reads TGCGCCAGCAGCTTGACCTGGGACAGGGGGCAAAGCTATGGCTACACCTTC. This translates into CASSLTWDRGQSYGYTF.

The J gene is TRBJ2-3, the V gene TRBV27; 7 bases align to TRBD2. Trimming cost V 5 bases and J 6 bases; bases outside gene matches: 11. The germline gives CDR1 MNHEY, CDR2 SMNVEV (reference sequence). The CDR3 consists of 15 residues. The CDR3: CASSPTSVWGDTQYF. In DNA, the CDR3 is TGTGCCAGCAGTCCTACTAGCGTATGGGGGGATACGCAGTATTTT.

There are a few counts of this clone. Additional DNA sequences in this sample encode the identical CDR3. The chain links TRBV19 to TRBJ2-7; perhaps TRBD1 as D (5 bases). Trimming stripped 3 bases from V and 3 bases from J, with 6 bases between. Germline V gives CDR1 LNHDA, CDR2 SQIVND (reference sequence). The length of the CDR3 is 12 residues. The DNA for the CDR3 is TGTGCCAGTAGTATCCAGGGCTACGAGCAGTACTTC. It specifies CASSIQGYEQYF.

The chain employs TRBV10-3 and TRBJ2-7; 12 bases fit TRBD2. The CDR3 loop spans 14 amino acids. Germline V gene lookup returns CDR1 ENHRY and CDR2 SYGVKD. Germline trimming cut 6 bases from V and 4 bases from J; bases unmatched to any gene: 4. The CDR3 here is CAIRETSGGYEQYF. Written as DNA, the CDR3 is TGTGCCATCAGAGAGACTAGCGGGGGATACGAGCAGTACTTC.

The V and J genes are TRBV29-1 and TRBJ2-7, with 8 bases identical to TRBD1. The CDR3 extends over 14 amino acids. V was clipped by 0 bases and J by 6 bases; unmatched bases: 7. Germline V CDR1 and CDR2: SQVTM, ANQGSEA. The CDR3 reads CSVEEGTGLVEQYF. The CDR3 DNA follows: TGCAGCGTTGAAGAAGGGACAGGCCTGGTCGAGCAGTACTTC.

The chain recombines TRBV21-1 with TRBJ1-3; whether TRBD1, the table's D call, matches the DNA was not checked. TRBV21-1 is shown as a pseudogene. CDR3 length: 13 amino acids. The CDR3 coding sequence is TGTGCCAGCTGTCAGGTCGCCGGAAACACCATATATTTT. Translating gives CASCQVAGNTIYF.

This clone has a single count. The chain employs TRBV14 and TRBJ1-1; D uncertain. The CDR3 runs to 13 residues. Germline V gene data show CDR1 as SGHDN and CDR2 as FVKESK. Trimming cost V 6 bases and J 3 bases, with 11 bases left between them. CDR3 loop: CASSHMADTEAFF. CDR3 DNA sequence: TGTGCCAGCAGTCACATGGCGGACACTGAAGCTTTCTTT. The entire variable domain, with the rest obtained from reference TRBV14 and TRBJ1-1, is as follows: EAGVTQFPSHSVIEKGQTVTLRCDPISGHDNLYWYRRVMGKEIKFLLHFVKESKQDESGMPNNRFLAERTGGTYSTLKVQPAELEDSGVYFCASSHMADTEAFFGQGTRLTVV.

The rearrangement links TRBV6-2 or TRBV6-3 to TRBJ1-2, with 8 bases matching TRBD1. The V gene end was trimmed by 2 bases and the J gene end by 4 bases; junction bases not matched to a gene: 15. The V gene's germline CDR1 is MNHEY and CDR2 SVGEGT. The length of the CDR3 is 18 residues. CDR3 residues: CASSYKTGAESLGYGYTF. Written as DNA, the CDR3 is TGTGCCAGCAGTTACAAGACAGGGGCAGAGAGTCTGGGCTATGGCTACACCTTC.

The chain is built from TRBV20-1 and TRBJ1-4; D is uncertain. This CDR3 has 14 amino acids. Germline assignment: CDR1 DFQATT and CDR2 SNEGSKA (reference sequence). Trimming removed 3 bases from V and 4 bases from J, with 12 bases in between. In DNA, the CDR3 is TGCAGTGCTAGTATGCAGGCGGGTAATGAAAAACTGTTTTTT. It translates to CSASMQAGNEKLFF.

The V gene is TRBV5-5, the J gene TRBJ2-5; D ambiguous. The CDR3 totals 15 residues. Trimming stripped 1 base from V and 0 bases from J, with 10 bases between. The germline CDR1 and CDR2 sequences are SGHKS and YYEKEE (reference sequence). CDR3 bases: TGTGCCAGCAGCTTGAGGTCAGCGTACCAAGAGACCCAGTACTTC. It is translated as CASSLRSAYQETQYF. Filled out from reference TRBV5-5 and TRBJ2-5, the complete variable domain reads DAGVTQSPTHLIKTRGQQVTLRCSPISGHKSVSWYQQVLGQGPQFIFQYYEKEERGRGNFPDRFSARQFPNYSSELNVNALLLGDSALYLCASSLRSAYQETQYFGPGTRLLVL.

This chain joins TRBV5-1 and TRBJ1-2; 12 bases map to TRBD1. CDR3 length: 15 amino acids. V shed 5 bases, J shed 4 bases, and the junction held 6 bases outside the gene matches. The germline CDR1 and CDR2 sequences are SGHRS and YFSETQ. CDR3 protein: CASRGGQGASYGYTF. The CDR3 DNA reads TGCGCCAGCAGAGGGGGACAGGGGGCGTCCTATGGCTACACCTTC.

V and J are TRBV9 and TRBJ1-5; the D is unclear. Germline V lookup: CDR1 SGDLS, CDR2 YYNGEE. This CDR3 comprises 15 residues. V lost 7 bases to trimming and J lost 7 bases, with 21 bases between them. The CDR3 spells CASGSGKVGWQPQHF. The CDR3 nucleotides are TGTGCCAGCGGCTCCGGGAAAGTAGGGTGGCAGCCCCAGCATTTT.

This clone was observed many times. The CDR3 nucleotides are TGTGCCAGCAGTTCCACCGGACAAGAGCAGTTCTTC. This gives the protein CASSSTGQEQFF. This sequence joins TRBV28 and TRBJ2-1; a possible D gene is TRBD1 (5 bases). Germline V gene data show CDR1 as MDHEN and CDR2 as SYDVKM. The V and J ends lost 4 bases and 10 bases respectively, with 11 bases between them. This CDR3 is built from 12 residues.

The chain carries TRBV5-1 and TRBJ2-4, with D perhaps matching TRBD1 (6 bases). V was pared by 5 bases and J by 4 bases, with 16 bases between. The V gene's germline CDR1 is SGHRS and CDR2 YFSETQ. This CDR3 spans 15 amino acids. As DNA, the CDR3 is TGCGCCAGCAGTCCAACGACAGGAGAGAAAAACATTCAGTACTTC. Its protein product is CASSPTTGEKNIQYF. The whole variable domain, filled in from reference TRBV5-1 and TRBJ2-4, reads KAGVTQTPRYLIKTRGQQVTLSCSPISGHRSVSWYQQTPGQGLQFLFEYFSETQRNKGNFPGRFSGRQFSNSRSEMNVSTLELGDSALYLCASSPTTGEKNIQYFGAGTRLSVL.

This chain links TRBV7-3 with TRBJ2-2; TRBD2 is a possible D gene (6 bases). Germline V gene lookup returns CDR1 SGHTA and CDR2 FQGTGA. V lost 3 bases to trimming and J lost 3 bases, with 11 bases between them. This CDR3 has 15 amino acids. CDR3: CASSLGLVHTGELFF. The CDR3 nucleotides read TGTGCCAGCAGCTTGGGACTGGTCCACACCGGGGAGCTGTTTTTT.

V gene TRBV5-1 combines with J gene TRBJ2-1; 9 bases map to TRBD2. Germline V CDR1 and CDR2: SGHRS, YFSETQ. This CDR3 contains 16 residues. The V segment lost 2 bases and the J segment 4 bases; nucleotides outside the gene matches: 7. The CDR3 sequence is CASSLRSGGPYNEQFF. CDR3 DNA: TGCGCCAGCAGCTTAAGAAGCGGGGGGCCGTACAATGAGCAGTTCTTC. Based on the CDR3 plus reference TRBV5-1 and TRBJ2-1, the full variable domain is KAGVTQTPRYLIKTRGQQVTLSCSPISGHRSVSWYQQTPGQGLQFLFEYFSETQRNKGNFPGRFSGRQFSNSRSEMNVSTLELGDSALYLCASSLRSGGPYNEQFFGPGTRLTVL.

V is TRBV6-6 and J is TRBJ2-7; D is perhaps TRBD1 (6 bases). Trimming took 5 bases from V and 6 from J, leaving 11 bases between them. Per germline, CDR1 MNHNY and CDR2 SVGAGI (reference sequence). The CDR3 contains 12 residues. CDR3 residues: CASSIQGGEQYF. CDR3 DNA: TGTGCCAGCAGTATACAGGGCGGCGAGCAGTACTTC.

CDR3 sequence (DNA): TGTGCCAGTAATCGAGGACAGGGGGCGATTAGGCGACGAAATGAGCAGTTCTTC. It yields the protein CASNRGQGAIRRRNEQFF. V gene TRBV19 combines with J gene TRBJ2-1; 11 bases fit TRBD1. CDR1 and CDR2 from the germline V gene are LNHDA and SQIVND (reference sequence). CDR3 length: 18 residues. V lost 7 bases, J lost 7 bases, and 18 bases stayed unmatched.

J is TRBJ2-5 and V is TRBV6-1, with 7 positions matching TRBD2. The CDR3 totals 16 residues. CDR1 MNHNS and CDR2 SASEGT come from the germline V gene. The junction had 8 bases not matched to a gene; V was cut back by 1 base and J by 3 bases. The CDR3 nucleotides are TGTGCCAGCAGTGAAGGCCCTGGGGGGGGAAAAGAGACCCAGTACTTC. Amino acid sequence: CASSEGPGGGKETQYF.

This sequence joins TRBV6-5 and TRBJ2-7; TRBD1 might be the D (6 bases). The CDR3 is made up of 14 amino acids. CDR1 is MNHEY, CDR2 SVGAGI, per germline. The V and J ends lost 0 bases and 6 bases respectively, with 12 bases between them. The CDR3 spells CASSYSRGRGEQYF. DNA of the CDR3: TGTGCCAGCAGTTACTCTAGGGGGAGAGGCGAGCAGTACTTC.

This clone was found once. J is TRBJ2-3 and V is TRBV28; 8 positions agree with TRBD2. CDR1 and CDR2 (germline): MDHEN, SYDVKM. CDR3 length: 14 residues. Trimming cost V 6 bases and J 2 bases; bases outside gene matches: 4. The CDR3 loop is CASRSGSSTDTQYF. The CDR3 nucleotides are TGTGCCAGCAGAAGCGGGAGTTCCACAGATACGCAGTATTTT.

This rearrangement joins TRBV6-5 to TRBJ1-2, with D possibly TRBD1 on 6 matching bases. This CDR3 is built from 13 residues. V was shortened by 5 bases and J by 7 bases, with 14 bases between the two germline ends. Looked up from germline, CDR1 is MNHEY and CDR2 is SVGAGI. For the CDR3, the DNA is TGTGCCAGCAGTCACGACTCGACAGGTGGCTACACCTTC. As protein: CASSHDSTGGYTF.